The 27 T cell receptor beta chains below were found in one sample sequenced in a study of spatial heterogeneity in lung cancer. MiXCR, applied by TCRdb to the 5' RACE reads, yields one record per CDR3 protein. The data show some 80,000 distinct CDR3 sequences, with under 8.5% seen just once and about 6.8% held by the top ten. The time point is: sample taken at primary tumor resection. The sample in question was PBMCs, obtained at surgery. Receptors originate from a male donor with early-stage non-small cell lung cancer.

The genes are TRBV7-4 and TRBJ2-5; perhaps D is TRBD1 or TRBD2 (5 bases each). The CDR3 covers 16 residues. CDR1 SGHVT and CDR2 SQSDAQ come from the germline V gene. Trimming stripped 4 bases from V and 4 bases from J, with 19 bases between. The CDR3 nucleotides read TGTGCCAGCAGCTCCTTGGGACCAGGTTTGTCAGAGACCCAGTACTTC. It translates to CASSSLGPGLSETQYF.

This chain links TRBV18 with TRBJ2-3; D remains ambiguous. The V end lost 1 base, the J end lost 2 bases, and 16 bases lay between the germline ends. The CDR3 runs 17 residues. Germline CDR1 and CDR2: KGHSH and LQKENI. The CDR3 is CASSPRASGIITDTQYF. DNA for the CDR3: TGTGCCAGCTCACCACGAGCGTCAGGCATTATCACAGATACGCAGTATTTT.

This clonotype was observed a handful of times. The gene calls are TRBV29-1 and TRBJ2-1; D is perhaps TRBD1 (5 bases). The V gene lost 1 base and the J gene lost 0 bases, with 7 bases spanning the gap. The germline gives CDR1 SQVTM, CDR2 ANQGSEA. CDR3 length: 14 residues. Here the CDR3 reads CSVEGRGSYNEQFF. The CDR3 DNA reads TGCAGCGTTGAAGGAAGGGGCTCCTACAATGAGCAGTTCTTC.

This clonotype was seen ten or more times. V and J are TRBV3-1 and TRBJ2-1, with TRBD2 matching 10 bases. With 2 bases clipped from V and 3 bases from J, the junction kept 4 bases outside the gene matches. Germline lookup yields CDR1 LGHDT and CDR2 YNNKEL (reference sequence). The CDR3 totals 16 residues. The CDR3 here is CASSQWTSGLYNEQFF. The CDR3 DNA is TGTGCCAGCAGCCAATGGACTAGCGGTCTCTACAATGAGCAGTTCTTC.

This clonotype was observed many times. The chain has TRBV11-2 and TRBJ1-2; unclear D gene. The CDR3 has 15 amino acids. Trimming left V 5 bases short and J 7 bases short, with 20 bases between. The germline V gene encodes CDR1 SGHAT and CDR2 FQNNGV. The CDR3 reads CASSLQTPLDGGYTF. In DNA form, the CDR3 reads TGTGCCAGCAGCCTCCAGACACCACTCGACGGTGGCTACACCTTC.

This clonotype has at least ten counts. The chain uses TRBV18 and TRBJ1-1; D perhaps matches TRBD1 (5 bases). CDR1 is KGHSH and CDR2 is LQKENI in the germline V gene. CDR3 length equals 15 residues. V was pared by 3 bases and J by 5 bases, with 16 bases between. CDR3 DNA: TGTGCCAGCTCACCTTCGCTCGTGGGGGAGACTGAAGCTTTCTTT. Encoded protein: CASSPSLVGETEAFF.

This clonotype was counted only a few times. V gene TRBV19 combines with J gene TRBJ1-1; D is uncertain. The CDR3 has 16 amino acids. CDR1 is LNHDA and CDR2 is SQIVND in the germline V gene (reference sequence). V was cut by 4 bases and J by 1 base, with 16 bases left in between. The CDR3 sequence is CASSTVYRVSNTEAFF. For the CDR3, the DNA is TGTGCCAGTAGTACCGTATATAGGGTTTCGAACACTGAAGCTTTCTTT. Full variable domain (remainder filled in from reference TRBV19 and TRBJ1-1): DGGITQSPKYLFRKEGQNVTLSCEQNLNHDAMYWYRQDPGQGLRLIYYSQIVNDFQKGDIAEGYSVSREKKESFPLTVTSAQKNPTAFYLCASSTVYRVSNTEAFFGQGTRLTVV.

This clonotype was recorded at least ten times. V usage is TRBV10-3 and J usage is TRBJ1-4; D gene uncertain. The germline CDR1 and CDR2 sequences are ENHRY and SYGVKD. V lost 3 bases and J lost 7, with 12 bases in between. The CDR3 is made up of 14 amino acids. CDR3 sequence (DNA): TGTGCCATCAGTGAACTCCTCCTCGGTGAAAAACTGTTTTTT. It specifies CAISELLLGEKLFF.

This clonotype occurred many times. The gene calls are TRBV30 and TRBJ2-1; TRBD2 might be the D (5 bases). The CDR3 extends over 15 amino acids. Germline V gene lookup returns CDR1 GTSNPN and CDR2 SVGIG (reference sequence). V lost 5 bases, J lost 7 bases, and 21 bases lay in between. The CDR3 coding sequence is TGTGCCTGGGCCGGCCGGACTGCCCTGGGTAATGAGCAGTTCTTC. This codes for CAWAGRTALGNEQFF.

In the case of this clonotype: A read error is likely, as this CDR3 ends without the conserved phenylalanine or tryptophan. CDR3 region: CASSLVIAGGLFLLDEQFI. The CDR3, as DNA: TGTGCCAGCAGCTTGGTAATAGCGGGAGGGCTCTTCCTTCTTGATGAGCAGTTCATC. The V gene is TRBV5-5, the J gene TRBJ2-1; TRBD2 matches 11 bases. V shed 0 bases, J shed 8 bases, and the junction held 16 bases outside the gene matches. The CDR3 consists of 19 residues. Germline CDR1 and CDR2: SGHKS and YYEKEE (reference sequence).

This clonotype was seen only a few times. The rearrangement links TRBV20-1 to TRBJ1-5; no definite D call. CDR1 and CDR2 from the germline V gene are DFQATT and SNEGSKA (reference sequence). V was shortened by 3 bases and J by 2 bases, with 2 bases between the two germline ends. The length of the CDR3 is 11 residues. The CDR3 is CSARCNQPQHF. The CDR3 DNA follows: TGCAGTGCTAGGTGCAATCAGCCCCAGCATTTT.

The rearrangement joins TRBV6-2 or TRBV6-3 to TRBJ2-3; TRBD1 or TRBD2 may be the D gene (5 bases each). This CDR3 has 16 amino acids. The V end lost 6 bases, the J end lost 2 bases, and 18 bases lay between the germline ends. Germline V gene data show CDR1 as MNHEY and CDR2 as SVGEGT. The CDR3 spells CASRGFRDLSTDTQYF. CDR3 nucleotides: TGTGCCAGCAGGGGATTTCGGGACCTTTCCACAGATACGCAGTATTTT.

This chain connects TRBV9 to TRBJ2-7, with D possibly TRBD2 on 7 matching bases. The CDR3 is 17 residues long. Germline assignment: CDR1 SGDLS and CDR2 YYNGEE. Trimming shortened V by 1 base and J by 2 bases, and 19 bases separated the two germline ends. For the CDR3, the DNA is TGTGCCAGCAGCGTAACCCAAGCGGGACACCCGCCCTACGAGCAGTACTTC. Translated, it gives CASSVTQAGHPPYEQYF.

The sample holds many counts of this clonotype. V gene TRBV2 combines with J gene TRBJ1-1; maybe TRBD1 (6 bases). Trimming took 2 bases from V and 1 from J, leaving 11 bases between them. Germline CDR1 is SNHLY and CDR2 is FYNNEI. The CDR3 length is 15 residues. The CDR3 DNA reads TGTGCCAGCAGTGAAAGGTCGGGACAGAACACTGAAGCTTTCTTT. Its translation is CASSERSGQNTEAFF.

This clonotype was recorded at least ten times. CDR3 sequence (DNA): TGCGCCAGCAGCTTGGGTCCGGGGGAGGTATATGAGACCCAGTACTTC. Amino acids: CASSLGPGEVYETQYF. The chain combines TRBV5-1 with TRBJ2-5, with D maybe TRBD2 (6 bases). V gave up 0 bases and J gave up 5 bases, with 17 bases separating them. The CDR3 extends over 16 amino acids. CDR1 is SGHRS and CDR2 is YFSETQ in the germline V gene.

This clonotype came up a few times. V and J are TRBV4-3 and TRBJ2-1; 8 nucleotides line up with TRBD2. The V gene's germline CDR1 is LGHNA and CDR2 YSLEER. The CDR3 runs to 14 residues. Germline trimming cut 7 bases from V and 5 bases from J; bases unmatched to any gene: 7. CDR3 DNA: TGCGCCAGCAATAGGGTGCGGGGGGACAATGAGCAGTTCTTC. Its protein is CASNRVRGDNEQFF.

This clonotype has at least ten counts. V gene TRBV19 combines with J gene TRBJ2-4, with D perhaps given as TRBD1 or TRBD2 (5 bases each). Germline V gene data show CDR1 as LNHDA and CDR2 as SQIVND (reference sequence). V was clipped by 4 bases and J by 7 bases, with 14 bases between them. The CDR3 totals 14 residues. CDR3 sequence reads: CASSTGSVMNIQYF. The CDR3 nucleotides read TGTGCCAGTAGTACAGGGAGTGTTATGAACATTCAGTACTTC.

The chain links TRBV18 to TRBJ1-5, with D tentatively TRBD1 (6 bases). Germline-derived CDR1 and CDR2 are KGHSH and LQKENI. The V gene lost 2 bases and the J gene lost 5 bases, with 13 bases spanning the gap. CDR3 size: 15 residues. CDR3 in amino acids: CASSPAGHNYQPQHF. The CDR3 DNA follows: TGTGCCAGCTCACCAGCGGGACACAATTATCAGCCCCAGCATTTT.

This clonotype was recorded many times. The V call is TRBV7-9, the J call TRBJ2-7; no definite D call. Trimming removed 4 bases at V and 3 bases at J, with 7 bases between. Looked up from germline, CDR1 is SEHNR and CDR2 is FQNEAQ (reference sequence). This CDR3 has 12 amino acids. CDR3 sequence: CASSSDLYEQYF. CDR3 DNA: TGTGCCAGCAGCTCAGACCTCTACGAGCAGTACTTC.

This chain uses TRBV6-1 with TRBJ2-7, with D possibly being TRBD1 or TRBD2 (5 bases each). Germline-derived CDR1 and CDR2 are MNHNS and SASEGT. This CDR3 comprises 15 residues. V dropped 5 bases and J dropped 7 bases, with 21 bases sitting between them. The CDR3 protein is CASSPNHGTSGEQYF. The CDR3 region has the DNA TGTGCCAGCAGTCCCAACCACGGGACCTCTGGTGAGCAGTACTTC.

This clonotype was seen more than once but under ten times. The V gene is TRBV5-4, the J gene TRBJ2-7, with 7 bases lining up with TRBD1. Looked up from germline, CDR1 is SGHNT and CDR2 is YYREEE (reference sequence). This CDR3 spans 13 amino acids. Trimming took 3 bases from V and 2 from J; bases not matched to a gene: 2. CDR3 nucleotides: TGTGCCAGCAGCTGGGACAGTACCTACGAGCAGTACTTC. Encoded protein: CASSWDSTYEQYF.

The table lists this clonotype with many counts. The rearrangement joins TRBV6-2 or TRBV6-3 to TRBJ1-5; possible D gene TRBD1, 5 bases. The germline CDR1 and CDR2 sequences are MNHEY and SVGEGT. The germline V and J ends were trimmed by 2 bases and 6 bases, with 8 bases remaining between them. The CDR3 has 13 residues. For the CDR3, the DNA is TGTGCCAGCAGTTACCGGGACCCTCAGCCCCAGCATTTT. Translating gives CASSYRDPQPQHF.

This clonotype has at least ten counts. The J gene is TRBJ2-3, the V gene TRBV7-9; 9 bases agree with TRBD2. Germline V gene sequence: CDR1 SEHNR, CDR2 FQNEAQ (reference sequence). The CDR3 runs 19 residues. The V segment lost 6 bases and the J segment 3 bases; nucleotides outside the gene matches: 19. CDR3 in amino acids: CASRKPGWSGRRNTDTQYF. The CDR3 region has the DNA TGTGCCAGCAGAAAACCGGGCTGGAGCGGGAGGAGGAATACAGATACGCAGTATTTT.

The sample holds a few counts of this clonotype. This chain links TRBV20-1 with TRBJ1-5; tentatively, D is TRBD1 (6 bases). Germline lookup yields CDR1 DFQATT and CDR2 SNEGSKA (reference sequence). CDR3 length: 15 residues. Trimming left V 5 bases short and J 4 bases short, with 18 bases between. The CDR3 protein is CSAGGEGQLNQPQHF. CDR3 DNA sequence: TGCAGTGCTGGCGGTGAGGGACAACTTAATCAGCCCCAGCATTTT.

In this sample, this clonotype turned up many times. The chain recombines TRBV5-5 with TRBJ2-5, with 9 nucleotides matching TRBD1. This CDR3 contains 18 residues. The germline gives CDR1 SGHKS, CDR2 YYEKEE (reference sequence). The trim removed 4 bases at V and 0 bases at J, leaving 13 bases unmatched. The CDR3 bases are TGTGCCAGCAGCAAAATTCGCCAGGGACAGGGAGACCAAGAGACCCAGTACTTC. Residues: CASSKIRQGQGDQETQYF.

In DNA, the CDR3 is TGCAGTGCTAGAGTGCTAGCGGGAGGCTCCACAGATACGCAGTATTTT. This translates into CSARVLAGGSTDTQYF. This chain joins TRBV20-1 and TRBJ2-3; the match to TRBD2 covers 11 bases. The germline gives CDR1 DFQATT, CDR2 SNEGSKA (reference sequence). V was clipped by 1 base and J by 2 bases; unmatched bases: 5. The CDR3 loop spans 16 amino acids.

The chain uses TRBV6-1 and TRBJ1-4, with TRBD1 matching over 9 bases. The CDR3 loop spans 14 amino acids. Per the germline V gene, CDR1 is MNHNS and CDR2 is SASEGT. The V and J ends lost 8 bases and 11 bases, in that order; junction bases with no gene match: 12. Here the CDR3 DNA reads TGTGCCAGCGCGGCCGGGACAGGGTTTTTGAAACTGTTTTTT. Its protein product is CASAAGTGFLKLFF.